This T cell receptor (beta chain) emerged from a study of blood T cell repertoires in COVID-19. Study in general: PBMCs, B-cell-depleted T cells, or T cells were the source of the cDNA or gDNA that made up the material.

Germline V gene data show CDR1 as SEHNR and CDR2 as FQNEAQ (reference sequence). The CDR3 extends over 13 amino acids. Trimming stripped 5 bases from V and 4 bases from J, with 12 bases between. Clones were read by immunoSEQ multiplex PCR, and TCRdb kept only the in-frame ones, dropping some. The sample contains approximately 200,000 clones, around 84% of which appear only once. Donors in Cohort 3 counted as recovered after two negative PCRs, clearance, or symptom resolution. V gene TRBV7-9 combines with J gene TRBJ2-7; D is uncertain. The sample comprised PBMCs or T cells enriched from blood (not recorded which). The origin of this receptor is a man between 35 and 55 years old who had recovered from COVID-19. The CDR3 region has the DNA TGTGCCAGCAGCCCCGCTCCAGTATACGAGCAGTACTTC. It is translated as CASSPAPVYEQYF.